The 9 T cell receptor beta chains below were found in one sample sequenced in a study of blood T cell repertoires in COVID-19. Profiling relied on immunoSEQ multiplex PCR, and the TCRdb table lists in-frame clones only, not all of them. The table has roughly 190,000 clones, roughly 83% seen once. The sequenced material came from PBMCs or T cells enriched from blood (not recorded which). The origin of the receptors is a woman aged 25 to 39 who had recovered from COVID-19.

The chain is built from TRBV9 and TRBJ2-7; TRBD1 is a possible D gene (6 bases). The germline CDR1 and CDR2 sequences are SGDLS and YYNGEE. Trimming took 2 bases from V and 6 from J, leaving 18 bases between them. The CDR3 is 15 residues long. The CDR3 spells CASSVLPGSGVEQYF. The CDR3 nucleotides are TGTGCCAGCAGCGTCCTCCCTGGTTCAGGGGTCGAGCAGTACTTC.

The gene calls are TRBV2 and TRBJ2-3; 10 bases map to TRBD1. The germline gives CDR1 SNHLY, CDR2 FYNNEI. The CDR3 is 15 amino acids. Trimming removed 6 bases from V and 6 bases from J; junction bases left unmatched: 9. Here the CDR3 DNA reads TGTGCCAGCAGCGAGACAGGGGGCTATGGGGATACGCAGTATTTT. The encoded protein is CASSETGGYGDTQYF.

The gene calls are TRBV20-1 and TRBJ1-2, with TRBD1 matching over 7 bases. From germline, CDR1 is DFQATT and CDR2 SNEGSKA (reference sequence). The length of the CDR3 is 13 residues. Germline trimming cut 3 bases from V and 3 bases from J; bases unmatched to any gene: 4. CDR3 bases: TGCAGTGCTAGTCGGCAGGGGGACTATGGCTACACCTTC. This encodes CSASRQGDYGYTF.

This chain links TRBV5-1 with TRBJ1-2; a weak D match, TRBD1 (6 bases). Trimming stripped 0 bases from V and 0 bases from J, with 9 bases between. The germline V gene encodes CDR1 SGHRS and CDR2 YFSETQ. The CDR3 sequence is 15 residues long. CDR3 sequence: CASSLASGANYGYTF. The CDR3 DNA is TGCGCCAGCAGCTTGGCGTCAGGGGCTAACTATGGCTACACCTTC.

A few counts support this clone. CDR3 bases: TGTGCGGTAGGGGAGGGCAGCGCCTATTCACCCCTCCACTTT. Translation: CAVGEGSAYSPLHF. This sequence joins TRBV28 and TRBJ1-6, with TRBD1 as a possible D gene (5 bases). The CDR3 is made up of 14 amino acids. Germline-derived CDR1 and CDR2 are MDHEN and SYDVKM. Together with reference TRBV28 and TRBJ1-6, the CDR3 gives the full variable domain: DVKVTQSSRYLVKRTGEKVFLECVQDMDHENMFWYRQDPGLGLRLIYFSYDVKMKEKGDIPEGYSVSREKKERFSLILESASTNQTSMYLCAVGEGSAYSPLHFGNGTRLTVT.

CDR3 sequence (DNA): TGCGCCAGCAGCTTGAGCCCGGGACAGGGTCAGCCCCAGCATTTT. Amino acid sequence: CASSLSPGQGQPQHF. The chain employs TRBV5-1 and TRBJ1-5, with TRBD1 identical over 9 bases. The CDR3 has 15 residues. Looked up from germline, CDR1 is SGHRS and CDR2 is YFSETQ. V trimming: 1 base; J trimming: 6 bases; junction bases outside the gene matches: 5.

The rearrangement joins TRBV5-1 to TRBJ2-7; TRBD1 is a possible D gene (6 bases). Germline V gene lookup returns CDR1 SGHRS and CDR2 YFSETQ. The CDR3 has 16 residues. V lost 3 bases and J 1 base, leaving 17 bases between the germline ends. This chain's CDR3 is CASSSLDRDKSYEQYF. The CDR3 DNA reads TGCGCCAGCAGCTCGCTTGACCGGGACAAGTCCTACGAGCAGTACTTC.

The genes are TRBV20-1 and TRBJ2-1; D is uncertain. Germline assignment: CDR1 DFQATT and CDR2 SNEGSKA (reference sequence). V was pared by 6 bases and J by 4 bases, with 4 bases between. There are 10 residues in the CDR3. The CDR3 loop is CSAAYNEQFF. DNA for the CDR3: TGCAGTGCGGCATACAATGAGCAGTTCTTC.

This chain links TRBV7-2 with TRBJ2-5, with 7 bases fitting TRBD2. This CDR3 comprises 17 residues. The germline V gene encodes CDR1 SGHTA and CDR2 FQGNSA. J lost 2 bases, V lost 3 bases, and 12 bases had no gene match. The CDR3 coding sequence is TGTGCCAGCAGCTTTGGGAGGGGCGGGCTCCGGCAAGAGACCCAGTACTTC. This gives the protein CASSFGRGGLRQETQYF. Full variable domain (remainder filled in from reference TRBV7-2 and TRBJ2-5): GAGVSQSPSNKVTEKGKDVELRCDPISGHTALYWYRQSLGQGLEFLIYFQGNSAPDKSGLPSDRFSAERTGGSVSTLTIQRTQQEDSAVYLCASSFGRGGLRQETQYFGPGTRLLVL.